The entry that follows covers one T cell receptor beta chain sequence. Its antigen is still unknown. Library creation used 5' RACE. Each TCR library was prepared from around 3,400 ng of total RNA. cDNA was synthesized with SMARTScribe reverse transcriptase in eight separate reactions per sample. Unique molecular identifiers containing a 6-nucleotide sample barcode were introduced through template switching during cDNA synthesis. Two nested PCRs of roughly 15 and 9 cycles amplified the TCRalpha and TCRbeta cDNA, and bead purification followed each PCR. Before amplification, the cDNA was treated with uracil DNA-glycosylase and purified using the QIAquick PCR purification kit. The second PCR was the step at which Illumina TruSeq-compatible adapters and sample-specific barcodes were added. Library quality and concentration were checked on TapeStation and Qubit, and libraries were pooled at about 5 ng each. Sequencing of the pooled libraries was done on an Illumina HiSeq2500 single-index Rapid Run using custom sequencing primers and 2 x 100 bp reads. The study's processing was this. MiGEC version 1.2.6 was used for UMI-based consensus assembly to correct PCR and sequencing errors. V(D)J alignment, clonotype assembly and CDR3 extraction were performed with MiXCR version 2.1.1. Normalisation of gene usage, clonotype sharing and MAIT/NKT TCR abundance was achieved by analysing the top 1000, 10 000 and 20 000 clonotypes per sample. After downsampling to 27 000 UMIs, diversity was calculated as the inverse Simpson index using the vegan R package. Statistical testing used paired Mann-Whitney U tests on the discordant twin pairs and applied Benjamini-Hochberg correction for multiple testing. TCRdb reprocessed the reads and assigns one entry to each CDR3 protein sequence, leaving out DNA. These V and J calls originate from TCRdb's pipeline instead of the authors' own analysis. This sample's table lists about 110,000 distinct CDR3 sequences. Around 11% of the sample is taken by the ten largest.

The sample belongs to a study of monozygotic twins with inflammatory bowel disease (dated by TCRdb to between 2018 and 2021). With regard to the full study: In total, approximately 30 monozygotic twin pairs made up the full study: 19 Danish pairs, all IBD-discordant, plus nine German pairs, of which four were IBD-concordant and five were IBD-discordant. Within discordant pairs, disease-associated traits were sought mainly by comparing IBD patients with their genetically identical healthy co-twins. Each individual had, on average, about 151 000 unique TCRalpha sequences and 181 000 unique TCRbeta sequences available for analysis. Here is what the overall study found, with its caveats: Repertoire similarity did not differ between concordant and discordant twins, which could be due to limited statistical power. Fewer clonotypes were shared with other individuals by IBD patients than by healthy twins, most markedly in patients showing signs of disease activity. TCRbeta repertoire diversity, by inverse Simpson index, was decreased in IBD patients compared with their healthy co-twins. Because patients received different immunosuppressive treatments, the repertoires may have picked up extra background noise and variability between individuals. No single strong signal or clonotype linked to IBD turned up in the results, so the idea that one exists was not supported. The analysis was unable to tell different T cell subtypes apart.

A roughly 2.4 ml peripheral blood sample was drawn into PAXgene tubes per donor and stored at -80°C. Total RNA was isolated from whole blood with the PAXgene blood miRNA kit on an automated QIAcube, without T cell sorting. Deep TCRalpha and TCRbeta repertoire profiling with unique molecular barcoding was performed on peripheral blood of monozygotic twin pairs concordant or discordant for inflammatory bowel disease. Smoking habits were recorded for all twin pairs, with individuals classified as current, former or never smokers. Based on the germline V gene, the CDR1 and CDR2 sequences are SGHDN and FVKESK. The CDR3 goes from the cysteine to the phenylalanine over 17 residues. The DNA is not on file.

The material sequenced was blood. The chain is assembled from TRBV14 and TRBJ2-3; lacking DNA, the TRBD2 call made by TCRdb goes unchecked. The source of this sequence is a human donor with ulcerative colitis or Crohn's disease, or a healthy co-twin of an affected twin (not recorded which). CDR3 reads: CASSQYRGQAHTDTQYF. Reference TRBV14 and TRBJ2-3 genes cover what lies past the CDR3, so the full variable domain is EAGVTQFPSHSVIEKGQTVTLRCDPISGHDNLYWYRRVMGKEIKFLLHFVKESKQDESGMPNNRFLAERTGGTYSTLKVQPAELEDSGVYFCASSQYRGQAHTDTQYFGPGTRLTVL.